This T cell receptor beta chain is drawn from a study of patients and donors after allogeneic stem cell transplantation. This clonotype has at least ten counts. TCRdb redid the calling of the RT-PCR reads with MiXCR, one entry per CDR3 protein. The repertoire has 150,000 to 200,000 distinct CDR3 sequences, about 24% of them found once; the top ten carry 26%. The sequencing sample was made of blood, either unsorted or a sorted T cell fraction (not recorded which). The source of this sequence is a human donor who was either an allogeneic HSCT recipient or a stem cell or donor lymphocyte infusion donor (not recorded which). It is not recorded whose cells these are; they may come from a transplant donor.

This CDR3 is CASGSGLDTEAFF. The CDR3 DNA reads TGCGCCAGCGGATCGGGGCTGGACACTGAAGCTTTCTTT. The gene calls are TRBV5-1 and TRBJ1-1, with D perhaps matching TRBD1 (5 bases). Germline lookup yields CDR1 SGHRS and CDR2 YFSETQ. Deletions cut 7 bases from V and 3 bases from J, with 13 bases between. CDR3 length: 13 residues.